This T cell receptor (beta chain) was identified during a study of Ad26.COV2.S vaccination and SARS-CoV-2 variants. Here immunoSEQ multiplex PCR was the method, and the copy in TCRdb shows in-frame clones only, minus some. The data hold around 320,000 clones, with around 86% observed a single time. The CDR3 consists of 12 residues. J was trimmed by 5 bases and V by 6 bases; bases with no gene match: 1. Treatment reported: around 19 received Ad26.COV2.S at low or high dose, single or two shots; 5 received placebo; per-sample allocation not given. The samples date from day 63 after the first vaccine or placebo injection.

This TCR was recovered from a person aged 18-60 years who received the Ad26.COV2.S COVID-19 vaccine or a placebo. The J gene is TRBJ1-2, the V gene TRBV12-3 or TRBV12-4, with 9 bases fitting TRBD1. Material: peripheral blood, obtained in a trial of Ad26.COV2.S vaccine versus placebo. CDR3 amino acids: CASRGQGYGYTF. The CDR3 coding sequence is TGTGCCAGCAGAGGACAGGGGTATGGCTACACCTTC.